This TCR beta chain was identified during a study of PD-L1 blockade in urothelial cancer (TCRdb year 2017). For context, the study as a whole: All patients started therapy around 2014 and received atezolizumab 1,200 mg intravenously every 3 weeks. Several patients achieved durable clinical benefit and approximately 20 did not. An exploratory multi-omic analysis was conducted of the somatic, immune and clinical correlates of response to PD-L1 blockade with atezolizumab in urothelial cancer. Blood samples gave a median of about 130,000 T cells and 83,000 or so unique TCRs, with a median clonality of roughly 0.081. An ECOG performance status of 0 or 1 was recorded for the patients, and 0 to 3 prior chemotherapy regimens had been received by the patients. About nine tenths of the roughly 29 patients were identified as males with urothelial cancer of bladder origin, and a prior smoking history was reported by 18 of 29 patients. Blood samples were analyzed 3 weeks after the start of treatment (second dose) and 6 weeks after the start of treatment. Pretreatment blood TCR-seq was available for twenty-nine patients, at least one posttreatment blood collection was obtained for 25 or so patients, and tumor TCR-seq was available for 25 or so patients. Durable clinical benefit meant progression-free survival longer than 6 months, and TCR features were also tested against progression-free and overall survival. Pretreatment tumor samples, along with matched peripheral blood collected serially before and after atezolizumab treatment, underwent TCR sequencing. In the same patients, pretreatment tumors underwent whole exome sequencing and RNA sequencing in addition to TCR sequencing. Summary of the overall study and its limitations: Improved progression-free and overall survival was found to be associated with pretreatment peripheral blood TCR clonality below the median. Among patients with durable benefit, tumor-associated TCR clones showed greater expansion in peripheral blood 3 weeks after treatment started (n ≈ 20, p = 0.022). Because the sample size was small (n ≈ 28) and many of the analyses were exploratory, the results are meant to be hypothesis-generating.

Comments on this clone: Its antigen target is currently unknown. No much larger clonotype is one base removed from it; base qualities were not supplied. Other nucleotide sequences from this sample produce the same CDR3.

The germline V gene gives CDR1 as LGHNA and CDR2 as YNFKEQ. Germline trimming amounts to 1 base on V and 0 bases on J, with 0 as the count of junction bases outside the gene matches. The CDR3 goes from the cysteine to the phenylalanine over 14 residues. Just the 42-base CDR3 DNA is kept, in frame starting at base 1. The cohort comprised 29 patients with locally advanced or metastatic urothelial carcinoma treated at Memorial Sloan Kettering on a trial protocol. Peripheral blood mononuclear cells were collected pretreatment and during treatment, with between 1 and 8 total time points per patient. The Qiagen DNeasy Blood extraction kit was used to purify genomic DNA from total PBMCs and tumor samples. PBMCs were collected pretreatment and during treatment, and were isolated and stored as previously described. To estimate absolute template abundance from read counts, synthetic TCR analog templates were spiked into each PCR. Using the immunoSEQ assay, TCRbeta CDR3 regions were amplified from genomic DNA with bias-controlled V and J gene primers. Rearranged TCRbeta segments were sequenced at approximately 20X coverage. The paper's processing steps were these. Clustering was used to correct sequencing errors, and CDR3s were annotated against IMGT to assign V, D and J genes. Downstream analyses used only productive TCRbeta rearrangements, leaving out any out-of-frame or stop-codon sequences. Clonality was computed as one minus Shannon entropy normalized by the log of the number of unique productive sequences. Fisher's exact test with Benjamini-Hochberg correction, at a threshold of adjusted p below 0.01, was used to find clones that differed between time points or between blood and tumor. TCRdb limited this immuneACCESS table to in-frame rearrangements with V and J called. A share of clones is missing; checked studies link under half to unresolved V genes, and the rest is unexplained. The V and J calls and clone size were taken over from that table, and D and trimming were inferred from the DNA. The sample data list some 100,000 clones, and about 90% of these were observed just once. The ten biggest clones cover about 0.91% of the sample.

The chain couples TRBV4-2 to TRBJ2-7; TRBD2 fits 7 bases in the junction. The sequences come from PBMCs, collected around atezolizumab (anti-PD-L1) treatment. The receptor was isolated from a woman older than 75 with urothelial cancer. The CDR3 region: CASSQGGSSYEQYF. The nucleotide sequence reads TGTGCCAGCAGCCAAGGCGGGAGCTCCTACGAGCAGTACTTC.